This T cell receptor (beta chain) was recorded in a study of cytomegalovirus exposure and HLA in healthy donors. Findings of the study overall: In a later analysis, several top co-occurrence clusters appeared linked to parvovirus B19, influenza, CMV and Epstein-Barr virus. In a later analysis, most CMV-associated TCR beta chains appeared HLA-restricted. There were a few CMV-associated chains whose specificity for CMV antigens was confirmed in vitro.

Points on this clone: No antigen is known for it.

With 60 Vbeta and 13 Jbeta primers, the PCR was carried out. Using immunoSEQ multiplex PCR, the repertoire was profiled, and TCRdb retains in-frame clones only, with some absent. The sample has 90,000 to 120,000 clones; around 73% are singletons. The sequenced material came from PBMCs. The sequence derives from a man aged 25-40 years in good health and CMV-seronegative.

CDR3 sequence: CASSVSGQASAIYF. The CDR3 DNA sequence: TGTGCCAGCAGCGTGTCGGGACAGGCTAGCGCCATATATTTT. This chain links TRBV9 with TRBJ1-3, with 8 bases matching TRBD1. The germline V gene has CDR1 SGDLS and CDR2 YYNGEE. With V trimmed by 2 bases and J by 11 bases, 9 bases remained unmatched. This CDR3 spans 14 amino acids.